This record concerns one T cell receptor (beta chain) sequence. Its cognate antigen has yet to be identified. No qualities accompany the bases; no much larger clone lies one base away. This sample is drawn from a study of blood T cell repertoires in COVID-19 (dated by TCRdb to about 2020). Regarding the research as a whole: Samples covering the acute and convalescent phases of COVID-19 were provided by collaborators in the United States, Italy and Spain. Nearly every sample came with metadata listing a de-identified subject ID, COVID-19 status, age in years and sex. Samples came from the ongoing ImmuneRACE study (first 160 participants) plus 1,254 subjects from 6 global collaborators. The prospective study material was composed of cDNA or gDNA derived from T cells, B-cell-depleted T cells, or PBMCs. The repertoires were made available in a free public database intended to serve as a resource for research on the immune response to SARS-CoV-2. Deeply sampled blood TCRbeta repertoires from subjects exposed to, actively infected with, or recovered from COVID-19 were included in the dataset. HLA class I and class II types, where available, came from metadata supplied by the sample provider rather than from assay-based typing.

Collaborating institutions collected whole blood in K2EDTA tubes following their own protocols. Collaborator samples were shipped for TCRbeta analysis as frozen whole blood, isolated PBMCs, or DNA extracted from either sample type. What the study reported, not specific to this receptor: The amount of clinical and demographic metadata varied by source and participant and was provided uncurated.

The CDR3 sequence holds 17 residues, the cysteine and phenylalanine included. Of all the DNA, just the CDR3 is kept, 51 bases in frame from base 1. Per the germline V gene (reference sequence), SGHNT is the CDR1 and YYREEE is the CDR2. Unmatched junction bases come to 11, with V trimmed by 3 bases and J by 2 bases. TCRbeta CDR3 regions were amplified from genomic DNA using the immunoSEQ Assay, a bias-controlled multiplex PCR. On the authors' methods: Within the assay, amplification of reference gene primers was used to estimate how many nucleated cells each sample contained. To quantify the absolute abundance of each unique TCRbeta CDR3 rearrangement, sequence reads were collapsed and filtered. For each sample, productive Simpson clonality was calculated by taking the square root of Simpson's diversity index across productive rearrangements. The source is immuneACCESS, and TCRdb retained only in-frame sequences with V and J called. Part of the clones is not carried over; for the studies checked, unresolved V genes explain less than half of this, and the remainder is unexplained. V and J calls and clone size are copied from that table; D and trimming were computed from the DNA. Across this sample there are about 81,000 clones, with 91% seen only once. The ten biggest clones cover 1.5% to 2% of the sample.

The specimen was peripheral blood. The sequence joins TRBV5-4 to TRBJ2-5, and 9 junctional nucleotides match TRBD2. The clonotype originates from a woman aged 45 to 65 in a cohort sampled during active COVID-19. The bases read TGTGCCAGCAGCTCCCGAGCGGGGGGACCTATACAAGAGACCCAGTACTTC. The resulting protein is CASSSRAGGPIQETQYF.